This T cell receptor (beta chain) was sequenced during a study of T cell changes during pregnancy in multiple sclerosis. This table comes from immunoSEQ multiplex PCR, and its TCRdb copy is limited to in-frame clones, with some not included. The sample includes more than 55,000 clones, roughly nine tenths seen only once; the top ten take 1% to 1.5%. This clone has only one observation. The source material was peripheral blood, sampled after pregnancy. The receptor was isolated from a female donor in good health, enrolled as a control in a pregnancy study.

CDR3 amino acids: CASSEAGLSYNEQFF. CDR3 coding DNA: TGTGCCAGCAGTGAAGCGGGGCTCTCCTACAATGAGCAGTTCTTC. This chain connects TRBV2 to TRBJ2-1; maybe TRBD1 (5 bases). The CDR3 has 15 residues. Per the germline V gene, CDR1 is SNHLY and CDR2 is FYNNEI. With 0 bases removed from V and 0 bases from J, the gap between germline ends came to 6 bases.